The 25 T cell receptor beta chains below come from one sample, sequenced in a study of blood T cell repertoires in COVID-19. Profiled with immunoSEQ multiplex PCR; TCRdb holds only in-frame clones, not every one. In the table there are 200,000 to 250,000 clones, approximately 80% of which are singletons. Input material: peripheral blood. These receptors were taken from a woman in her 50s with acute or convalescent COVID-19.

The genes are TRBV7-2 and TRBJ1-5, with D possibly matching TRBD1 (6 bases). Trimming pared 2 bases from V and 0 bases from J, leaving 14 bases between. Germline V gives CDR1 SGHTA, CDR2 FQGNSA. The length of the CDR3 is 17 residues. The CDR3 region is CASSLLGGPNSNQPQHF. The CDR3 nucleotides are TGTGCCAGCAGCTTACTTGGGGGCCCGAATAGCAATCAGCCCCAGCATTTT.

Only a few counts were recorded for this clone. The CDR3 bases are TGTGCCAGTTGGGATGGGGGCGCGGCCCAGCATTTT. The encoded protein is CASWDGGAAQHF. The chain recombines TRBV19 with TRBJ1-5, with D maybe TRBD1 (6 bases). The V gene lost 8 bases and the J gene lost 11 bases, with 16 bases spanning the gap. The CDR3 extends over 12 amino acids. CDR1 is LNHDA, CDR2 SQIVND, per germline (reference sequence).

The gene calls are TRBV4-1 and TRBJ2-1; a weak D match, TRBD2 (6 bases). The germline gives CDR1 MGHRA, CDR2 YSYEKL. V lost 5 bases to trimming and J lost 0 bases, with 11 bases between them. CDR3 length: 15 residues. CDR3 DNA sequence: TGCGCCAGCAGCAAAGGCGGGACCTCCTACAATGAGCAGTTCTTC. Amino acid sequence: CASSKGGTSYNEQFF.

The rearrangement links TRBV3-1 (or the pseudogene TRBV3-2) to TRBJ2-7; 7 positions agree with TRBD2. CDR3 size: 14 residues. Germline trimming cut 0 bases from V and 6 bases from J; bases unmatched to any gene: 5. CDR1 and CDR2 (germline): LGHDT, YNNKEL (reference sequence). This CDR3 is CASSQEAVAGEQYF. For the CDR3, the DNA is TGTGCCAGCAGCCAAGAGGCCGTAGCGGGCGAGCAGTACTTC.

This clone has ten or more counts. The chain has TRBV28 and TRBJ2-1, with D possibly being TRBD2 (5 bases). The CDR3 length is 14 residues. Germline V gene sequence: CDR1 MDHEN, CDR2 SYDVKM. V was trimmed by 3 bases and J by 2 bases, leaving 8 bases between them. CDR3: CASSFLAPYNEQFF. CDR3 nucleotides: TGTGCCAGCAGTTTCCTAGCCCCCTACAATGAGCAGTTCTTC. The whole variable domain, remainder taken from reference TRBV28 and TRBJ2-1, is DVKVTQSSRYLVKRTGEKVFLECVQDMDHENMFWYRQDPGLGLRLIYFSYDVKMKEKGDIPEGYSVSREKKERFSLILESASTNQTSMYLCASSFLAPYNEQFFGPGTRLTVL.

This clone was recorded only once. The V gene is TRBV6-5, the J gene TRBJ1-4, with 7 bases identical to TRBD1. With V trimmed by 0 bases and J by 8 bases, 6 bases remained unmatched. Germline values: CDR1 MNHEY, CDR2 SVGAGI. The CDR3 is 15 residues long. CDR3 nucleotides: TGTGCCAGCAGTTACTCCAGGGGGTTAGGGGAAAAACTGTTTTTT. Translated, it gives CASSYSRGLGEKLFF.

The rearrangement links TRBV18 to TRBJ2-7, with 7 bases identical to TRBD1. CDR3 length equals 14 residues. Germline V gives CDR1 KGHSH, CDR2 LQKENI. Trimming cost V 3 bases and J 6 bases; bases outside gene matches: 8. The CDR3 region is CASSPAGTATEQYF. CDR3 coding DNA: TGTGCCAGCTCACCTGCAGGGACAGCAACCGAGCAGTACTTC.

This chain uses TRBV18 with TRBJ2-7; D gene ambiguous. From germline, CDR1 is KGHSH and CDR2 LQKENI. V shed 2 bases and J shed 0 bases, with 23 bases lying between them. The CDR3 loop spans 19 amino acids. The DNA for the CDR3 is TGTGCCAGCTCACCAAACGCCTCTGCCACCTCAGTTGGCTCCTACGAGCAGTACTTC. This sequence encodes CASSPNASATSVGSYEQYF. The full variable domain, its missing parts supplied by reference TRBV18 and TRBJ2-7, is NAGVMQNPRHLVRRRGQEARLRCSPMKGHSHVYWYRQLPEEGLKFMVYLQKENIIDESGMPKERFSAEFPKEGPSILRIQQVVRGDSAAYFCASSPNASATSVGSYEQYFGPGTRLTVT.

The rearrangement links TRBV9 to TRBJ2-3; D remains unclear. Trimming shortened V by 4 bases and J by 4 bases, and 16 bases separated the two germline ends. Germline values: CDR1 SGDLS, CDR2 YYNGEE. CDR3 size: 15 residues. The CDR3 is CASSPRERVSDTQYF. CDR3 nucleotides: TGTGCCAGCAGCCCCCGAGAGCGAGTATCAGATACGCAGTATTTT.

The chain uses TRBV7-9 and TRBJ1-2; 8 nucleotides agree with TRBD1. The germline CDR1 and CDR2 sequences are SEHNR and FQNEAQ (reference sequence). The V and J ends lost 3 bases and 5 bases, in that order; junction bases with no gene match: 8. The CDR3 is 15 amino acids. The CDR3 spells CASSFGQGSKYGYTF. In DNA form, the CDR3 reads TGTGCCAGCAGCTTCGGACAGGGCAGTAAATATGGCTACACCTTC.

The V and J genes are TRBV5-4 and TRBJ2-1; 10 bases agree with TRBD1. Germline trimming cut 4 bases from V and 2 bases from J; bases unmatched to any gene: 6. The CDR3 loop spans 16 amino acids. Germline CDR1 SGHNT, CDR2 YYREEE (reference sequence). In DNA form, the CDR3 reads TGTGCCAGCAGCGGCAAGGGACAGGGGCCCTACAATGAGCAGTTCTTC. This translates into CASSGKGQGPYNEQFF.

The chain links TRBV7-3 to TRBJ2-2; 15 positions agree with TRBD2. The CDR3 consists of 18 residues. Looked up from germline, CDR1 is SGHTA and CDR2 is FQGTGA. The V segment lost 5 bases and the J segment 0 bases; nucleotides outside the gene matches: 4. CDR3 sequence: CASSPGLAGGSNTGELFF. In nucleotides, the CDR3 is TGTGCCAGCAGCCCGGGACTAGCGGGGGGATCGAACACCGGGGAGCTGTTTTTT.

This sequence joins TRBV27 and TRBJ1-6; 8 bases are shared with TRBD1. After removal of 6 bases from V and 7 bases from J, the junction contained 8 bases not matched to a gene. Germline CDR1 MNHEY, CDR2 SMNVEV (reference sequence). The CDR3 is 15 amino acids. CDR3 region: CASSVGDRGNSPLHF. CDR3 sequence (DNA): TGTGCCAGCAGCGTCGGCGACAGGGGAAATTCACCCCTCCACTTT.

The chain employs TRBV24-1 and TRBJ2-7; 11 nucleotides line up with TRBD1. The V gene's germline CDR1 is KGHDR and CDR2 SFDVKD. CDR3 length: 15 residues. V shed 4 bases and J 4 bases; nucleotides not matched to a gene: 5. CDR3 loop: CATSDPGQGAYEQYF. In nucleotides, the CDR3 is TGTGCCACCAGTGACCCTGGACAGGGGGCTTACGAGCAGTACTTC.

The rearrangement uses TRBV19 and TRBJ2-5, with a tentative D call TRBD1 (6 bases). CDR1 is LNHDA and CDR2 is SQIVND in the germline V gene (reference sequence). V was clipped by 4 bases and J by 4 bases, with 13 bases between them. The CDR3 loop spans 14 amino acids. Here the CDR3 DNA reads TGTGCCAGTAGTACGACAGGTTTCCCAGAGACCCAGTACTTC. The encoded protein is CASSTTGFPETQYF. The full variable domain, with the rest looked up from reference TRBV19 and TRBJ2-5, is DGGITQSPKYLFRKEGQNVTLSCEQNLNHDAMYWYRQDPGQGLRLIYYSQIVNDFQKGDIAEGYSVSREKKESFPLTVTSAQKNPTAFYLCASSTTGFPETQYFGPGTRLLVL.

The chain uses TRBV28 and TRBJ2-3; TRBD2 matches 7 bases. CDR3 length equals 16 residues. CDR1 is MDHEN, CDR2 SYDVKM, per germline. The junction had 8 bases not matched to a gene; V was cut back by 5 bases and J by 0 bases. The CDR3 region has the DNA TGTGCCAGCAGTGTAGGCGGGAGTTTGAGCACAGATACGCAGTATTTT. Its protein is CASSVGGSLSTDTQYF. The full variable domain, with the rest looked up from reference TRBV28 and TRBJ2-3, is DVKVTQSSRYLVKRTGEKVFLECVQDMDHENMFWYRQDPGLGLRLIYFSYDVKMKEKGDIPEGYSVSREKKERFSLILESASTNQTSMYLCASSVGGSLSTDTQYFGPGTRLTVL.

This chain's CDR3 is CASSPRSQGDGYTF. The DNA of the CDR3 is TGTGCCAGCTCACCGAGGTCACAGGGAGATGGCTACACCTTC. V and J are TRBV18 and TRBJ1-2; possibly TRBD1 for D (6 bases). Trimming shortened V by 3 bases and J by 6 bases, and 14 bases separated the two germline ends. Germline V gives CDR1 KGHSH, CDR2 LQKENI. CDR3 size: 14 residues.

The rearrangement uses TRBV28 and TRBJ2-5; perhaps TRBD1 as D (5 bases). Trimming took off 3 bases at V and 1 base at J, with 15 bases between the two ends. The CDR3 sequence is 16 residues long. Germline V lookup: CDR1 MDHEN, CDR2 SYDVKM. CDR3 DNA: TGTGCCAGCAGTTTTCTGAGCAGGGCAACCCAAGAGACCCAGTACTTC. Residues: CASSFLSRATQETQYF.

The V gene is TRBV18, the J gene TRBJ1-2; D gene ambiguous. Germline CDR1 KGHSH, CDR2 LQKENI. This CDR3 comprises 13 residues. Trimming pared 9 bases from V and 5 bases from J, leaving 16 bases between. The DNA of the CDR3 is TGTGCCAGTTCCCCGGAGGGTCGGTATGGCTACACCTTC. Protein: CASSPEGRYGYTF.

As DNA, the CDR3 is TGTGCCAGCAGCTGGACTAGCGGGGGGGTCTCCGAGCAGTACTTC. Its translation is CASSWTSGGVSEQYF. The genes are TRBV11-2 and TRBJ2-7; TRBD2 aligns across 15 bases. The CDR3 runs 15 residues. Trimming at V came to 4 bases and at J to 6 bases, leaving 4 bases not matched to a gene. Germline V gene data show CDR1 as SGHAT and CDR2 as FQNNGV.

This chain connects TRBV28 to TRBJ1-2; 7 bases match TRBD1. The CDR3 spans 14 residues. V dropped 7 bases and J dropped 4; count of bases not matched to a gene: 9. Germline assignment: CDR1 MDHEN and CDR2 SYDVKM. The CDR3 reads CASIDYRGAYGYTF. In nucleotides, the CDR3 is TGTGCCAGCATTGATTACAGGGGAGCCTATGGCTACACCTTC.

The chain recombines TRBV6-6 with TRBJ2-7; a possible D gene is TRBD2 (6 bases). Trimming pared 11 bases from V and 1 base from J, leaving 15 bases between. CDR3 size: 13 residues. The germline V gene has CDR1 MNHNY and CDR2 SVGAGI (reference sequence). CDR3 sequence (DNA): TGTGCCGCCAGCCGGGACTTGTCCTACGAGCAGTACTTC. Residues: CAASRDLSYEQYF.

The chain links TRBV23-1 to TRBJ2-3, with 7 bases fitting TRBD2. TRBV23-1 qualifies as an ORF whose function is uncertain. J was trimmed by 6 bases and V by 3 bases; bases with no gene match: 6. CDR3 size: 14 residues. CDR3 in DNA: TGCGCCAGCAGTCAGGGGGGGGGTCGGGATACGCAGTATTTT. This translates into CASSQGGGRDTQYF.

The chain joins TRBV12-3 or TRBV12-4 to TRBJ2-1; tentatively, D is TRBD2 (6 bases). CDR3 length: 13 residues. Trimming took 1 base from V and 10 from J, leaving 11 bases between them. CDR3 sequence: CASSLGRAVEQFF. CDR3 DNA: TGTGCCAGCAGTTTAGGGAGGGCGGTCGAGCAGTTCTTC.

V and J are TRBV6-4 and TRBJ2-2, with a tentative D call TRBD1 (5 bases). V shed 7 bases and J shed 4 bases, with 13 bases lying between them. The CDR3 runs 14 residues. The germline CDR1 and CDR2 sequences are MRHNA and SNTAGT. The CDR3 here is CASNVLDITGELFF. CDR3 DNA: TGTGCCAGCAACGTCTTGGACATCACCGGGGAGCTGTTTTTT.